These 22 T cell receptor beta chains were all obtained from the same sample, sequenced in a study of regulatory T cells in long-lasting Graves disease. HTBI primers from iRepertoire and Arm-PCR of CDR3 regions yielded the TCR beta libraries. Each CDR3 protein gets one entry after TCRdb re-called the multiplex PCR reads with MiXCR. Among about 450,000 distinct CDR3 sequences, roughly 15% were seen once, and the ten largest hold about 10%. Time point meaning: newly diagnosed GD, antithyroid drugs for less than 3 months. PBMCs provided the RNA from which the TCR library was made. These sequences were also reported in another study, on T cells in Graves' hyperthyroidism and ophthalmopathy.

Sequencing used peripheral blood mononuclear cells (PBMCs), obtained at new diagnosis, from a patient treated with antithyroid drugs. The receptors were sampled from a young woman with Graves disease.

The chain employs TRBV29-1 and TRBJ1-5, with a tentative D call TRBD1 (5 bases). The germline gives CDR1 SQVTM, CDR2 ANQGSEA. Trimming shortened V by 5 bases and J by 4 bases, and 12 bases separated the two germline ends. The CDR3 length is 13 residues. CDR3 bases: TGCAGCGTTCTTGTAGGGGTTAATCAGCCCCAGCATTTT. It yields the protein CSVLVGVNQPQHF.

Comment on this clonotype: A much larger clone is a single base away; this may be a read error. The chain combines TRBV6-2 or TRBV6-3 with TRBJ1-2; 8 bases are shared with TRBD1. Trimming took 10 bases from V and 5 from J; bases not matched to a gene: 12. The germline V gene encodes CDR1 MNHEY and CDR2 SVGEGT. The CDR3 covers 14 residues. CDR3 coding DNA: TGTGCCATCGGACAGGGAATTCGTGGGTATGGCTACACCTTC. This sequence encodes CAIGQGIRGYGYTF.

This chain uses TRBV7-2 with TRBJ1-5, with TRBD1 identical over 9 bases. Germline CDR1 and CDR2: SGHTA and FQGNSA. Trimming took 4 bases from V and 7 from J; bases not matched to a gene: 8. CDR3 length: 15 amino acids. The CDR3 spells CASSSSRDRVQPQHF. The CDR3, as DNA: TGTGCCAGCAGCTCGTCCCGGGACAGGGTACAGCCCCAGCATTTT. Complete variable domain (other parts from reference TRBV7-2 and TRBJ1-5): GAGVSQSPSNKVTEKGKDVELRCDPISGHTALYWYRQSLGQGLEFLIYFQGNSAPDKSGLPSDRFSAERTGGSVSTLTIQRTQQEDSAVYLCASSSSRDRVQPQHFGDGTRLSIL.

Points on this clonotype: This may arise from a read error, as a much more abundant clone is one base away. This chain joins TRBV10-2 and TRBJ2-7, with 11 positions matching TRBD2. Germline CDR1 and CDR2: WSHSY and SAAADI. The CDR3 loop spans 18 amino acids. CDR3 nucleotides: TGCGCCATCAGTAGGCCGGAACTAGCGGGAGCCCACTCCTACGAGCAGTACTTC. It is translated as CAISRPELAGAHSYEQYF.

A few counts support this clonotype. The rearrangement uses TRBV7-2 and TRBJ2-5; either TRBD1 or TRBD2 may fit D (5 bases each). The CDR3 is 15 residues long. In germline, CDR1 is SGHTA, CDR2 FQGNSA. V lost 4 bases to trimming and J lost 4 bases, with 16 bases between them. CDR3 loop: CASSSLGGRGETQYF. The CDR3 region has the DNA TGTGCCAGCAGCTCCCTAGGAGGTAGGGGAGAGACCCAGTACTTC.

The V call is TRBV20-1, the J call TRBJ2-1; 10 bases match TRBD2. The CDR3 has 14 residues. The trim removed 5 bases at V and 4 bases at J, leaving 5 bases unmatched. From germline, CDR1 is DFQATT and CDR2 SNEGSKA (reference sequence). The CDR3 bases are TGCAGTGCTCGAAGCGGGAGGGGTTACAATGAGCAGTTCTTC. Translation: CSARSGRGYNEQFF.

A word on this clonotype: Since a much larger clone is just one base distant, this may be a read error. This chain connects TRBV18 to TRBJ1-1; D ambiguous. Germline V lookup: CDR1 KGHSH, CDR2 LQKENI. The CDR3 contains 15 residues. V shed 3 bases and J shed 2 bases, with 13 bases lying between them. The CDR3 here is CASSPADGRNTEAFF. In DNA form, the CDR3 reads TGTGCCAGCTCACCTGCTGACGGGAGAAACACTGAAGCTTTCTTT.

The rearrangement joins TRBV19 to TRBJ2-1; D unresolved. From germline, CDR1 is LNHDA and CDR2 SQIVND (reference sequence). The CDR3 spans 13 residues. V shed 1 base and J shed 5 bases, with 6 bases lying between them. The CDR3 DNA follows: TGTGCCAGTAGTATAGTCAACCACAATGAGCAGTTCTTC. Encoded protein: CASSIVNHNEQFF.

This clonotype was observed at least ten times. The gene calls are TRBV3-1 and TRBJ1-2; the match to TRBD1 covers 10 bases. Germline V gene data show CDR1 as LGHDT and CDR2 as YNNKEL (reference sequence). The CDR3 has 15 amino acids. J lost 6 bases, V lost 4 bases, and 8 bases had no gene match. The CDR3 sequence: CASSPFWTGGNGYTF. The CDR3 coding sequence is TGTGCCAGCAGCCCATTTTGGACAGGGGGTAATGGCTACACCTTC.

CDR3 sequence (DNA): TGTGCCAGCAGTTTATCAGGGGCACCCCTCCACTTT. Translation gives CASSLSGAPLHF. This rearrangement joins TRBV27 to TRBJ1-6, with a possible D match to TRBD1 (5 bases). CDR3 size: 12 residues. From germline, CDR1 is MNHEY and CDR2 SMNVEV (reference sequence). The V and J ends lost 0 bases and 11 bases respectively, with 5 bases between them.

Ten or more counts support this clonotype. This chain joins TRBV12-3 or TRBV12-4 and TRBJ2-1; the match to TRBD1 covers 7 bases. The CDR3 contains 14 residues. V gave up 7 bases and J gave up 4 bases; unmatched junction bases: 7. This CDR3 is CASNNRGSYNEQFF. The CDR3, as DNA: TGTGCCAGCAACAACAGGGGCTCTTACAATGAGCAGTTCTTC.

The rearrangement joins TRBV30 to TRBJ2-6, with 7 bases identical to TRBD1. The CDR3 runs to 12 residues. With 5 bases clipped from V and 9 bases from J, the junction kept 4 bases outside the gene matches. Germline CDR1 reads GTSNPN; CDR2 reads SVGIG (reference sequence). The CDR3 is CAWDREVNVLTF. The CDR3 DNA reads TGTGCCTGGGACAGGGAAGTCAACGTCCTGACTTTC.

This clonotype was counted once. This may come from a read error, since a much larger clone is one base off. The genes are TRBV20-1 and TRBJ1-4; D is unclear. Germline CDR1 and CDR2: DFQATT and SNEGSKA (reference sequence). The CDR3 has 13 residues. The CDR3 is CSARSGNGEKLSF. CDR3 DNA sequence: TGCAGTGCCAGAAGTGGGAATGGCGAAAAACTGTCTTTT.

The rearrangement uses TRBV18 and TRBJ2-1, with D possibly TRBD2 on 5 matching bases. Germline CDR1 is KGHSH and CDR2 is LQKENI. V gave up 4 bases and J gave up 5 bases, with 24 bases separating them. The CDR3 has 18 residues. The CDR3 loop is CASSREGLGRGRDNEQFF. CDR3 DNA: TGTGCCAGCTCACGTGAGGGCCTCGGACGTGGAAGAGACAATGAGCAGTTCTTC.

This clonotype was seen only a few times. The chain couples TRBV4-1 to TRBJ2-7; a possible D gene is TRBD2 (6 bases). V was clipped by 4 bases and J by 5 bases, with 18 bases between them. Germline V gene data show CDR1 as MGHRA and CDR2 as YSYEKL. The CDR3 contains 15 residues. The DNA of the CDR3 is TGCGCCAGCAGCCCGAGTCATACTCGGGGGAACGAGCAGTACTTC. This gives the protein CASSPSHTRGNEQYF.

This clonotype was observed many times. V and J are TRBV28 and TRBJ1-1; 7 nucleotides line up with TRBD1. The V gene's germline CDR1 is MDHEN and CDR2 SYDVKM. V lost 7 bases, J lost 5 bases, and 4 bases stayed unmatched. The CDR3 covers 12 residues. The CDR3 loop reads CASTGTVTEAFF. As DNA, the CDR3 is TGTGCCAGCACCGGGACAGTGACTGAAGCTTTCTTT. Full variable domain (remainder filled in from reference TRBV28 and TRBJ1-1): DVKVTQSSRYLVKRTGEKVFLECVQDMDHENMFWYRQDPGLGLRLIYFSYDVKMKEKGDIPEGYSVSREKKERFSLILESASTNQTSMYLCASTGTVTEAFFGQGTRLTVV.

With respect to this clonotype: A single base separates this from a much larger clone, so it may be a read error. The chain is built from TRBV29-1 and TRBJ1-1, with D unclear. CDR3 length equals 13 residues. Trimming shortened V by 5 bases and J by 6 bases, and 16 bases separated the two germline ends. Germline loops: CDR1 SQVTM, CDR2 ANQGSEA. Written as DNA, the CDR3 is TGCAGCGTTCAGGCAGGAAGGTACGCTGAAGCTTTCTTT. It specifies CSVQAGRYAEAFF.

This clonotype came up many times. The chain recombines TRBV10-3 with TRBJ1-6, with TRBD1 matching 8 bases. Trimming cost V 3 bases and J 9 bases; bases outside gene matches: 4. The CDR3 spans 14 residues. Germline V gene lookup returns CDR1 ENHRY and CDR2 SYGVKD. CDR3 nucleotide sequence: TGTGCCATCAGTGAACAGGGGGGGGCTTCACCCCTCCACTTT. Encoded protein: CAISEQGGASPLHF.

This clonotype was detected many times. V usage is TRBV28 and J usage is TRBJ2-7, with TRBD1 matching 9 bases. The germline V gene has CDR1 MDHEN and CDR2 SYDVKM. V lost 5 bases to trimming and J lost 1 base; unmatched junction nucleotides: 9. This CDR3 contains 16 residues. CDR3 in amino acids: CASSPWGQGSSYEQYF. The CDR3 bases are TGTGCCAGCAGTCCATGGGGACAGGGATCGTCCTACGAGCAGTACTTC.

This clonotype appeared many times. V and J are TRBV20-1 and TRBJ1-2; 7 nucleotides line up with TRBD1. The V gene end was trimmed by 8 bases and the J gene end by 5 bases; junction bases not matched to a gene: 11. Looked up from germline, CDR1 is DFQATT and CDR2 is SNEGSKA (reference sequence). This CDR3 has 13 amino acids. CDR3 DNA sequence: TGCAGTTCTATCGTGGACAGGTCTTATGGCTACACCTTC. It is translated as CSSIVDRSYGYTF.

As concerns this clonotype: This sequence may be a read error, since a much larger clone differs from it by one base. The chain employs TRBV27 and TRBJ1-1, with no clear D. This CDR3 has 13 amino acids. Trimming removed 2 bases at V and 1 base at J, with 5 bases between. Germline values: CDR1 MNHEY, CDR2 SMNVEV (reference sequence). The DNA for the CDR3 is TGTGCCAGCAGTTTAATTGAGAACACTGAAGCTTTCTTT. Translating it yields CASSLIENTEAFF.

The gene calls are TRBV20-1 and TRBJ2-1, with D tentatively TRBD1 or TRBD2 (5 bases each). This CDR3 has 15 residues. Germline V lookup: CDR1 DFQATT, CDR2 SNEGSKA (reference sequence). The germline V and J ends were trimmed by 3 bases and 2 bases, with 14 bases remaining between them. In DNA, the CDR3 is TGCAGTGCTAGCCCTGGGACGGTAGCCTACAATGAGCAGTTCTTC. It translates to CSASPGTVAYNEQFF.